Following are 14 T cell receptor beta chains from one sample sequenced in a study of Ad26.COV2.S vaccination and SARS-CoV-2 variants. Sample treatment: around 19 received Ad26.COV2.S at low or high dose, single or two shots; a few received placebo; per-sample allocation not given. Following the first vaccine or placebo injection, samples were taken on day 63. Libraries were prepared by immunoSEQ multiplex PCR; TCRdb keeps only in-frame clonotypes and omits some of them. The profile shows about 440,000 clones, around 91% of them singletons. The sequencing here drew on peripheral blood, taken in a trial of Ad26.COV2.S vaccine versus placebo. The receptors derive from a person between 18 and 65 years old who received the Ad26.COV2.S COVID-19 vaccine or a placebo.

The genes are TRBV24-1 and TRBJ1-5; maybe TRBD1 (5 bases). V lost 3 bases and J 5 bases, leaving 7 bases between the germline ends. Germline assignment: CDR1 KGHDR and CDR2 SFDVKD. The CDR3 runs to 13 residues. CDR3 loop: CATSDGGYQPQHF. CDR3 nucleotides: TGTGCCACCAGTGATGGGGGATATCAGCCCCAGCATTTT.

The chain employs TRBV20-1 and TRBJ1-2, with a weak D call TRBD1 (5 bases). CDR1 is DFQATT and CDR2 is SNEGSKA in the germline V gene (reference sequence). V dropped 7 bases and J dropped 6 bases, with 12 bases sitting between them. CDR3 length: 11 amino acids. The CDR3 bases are TGCAGTGGAGGGGACCAGGATGGCTACACCTTC. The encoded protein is CSGGDQDGYTF.

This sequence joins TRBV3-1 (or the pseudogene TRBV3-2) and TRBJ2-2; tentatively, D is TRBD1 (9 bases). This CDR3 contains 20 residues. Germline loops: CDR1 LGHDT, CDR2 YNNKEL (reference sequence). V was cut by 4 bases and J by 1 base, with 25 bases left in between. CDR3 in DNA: TGTGCCAGCAGCCGGGCCCGGGACAGGGTACTAGCGGAGAACACCGGGGAGCTGTTTTTT. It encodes CASSRARDRVLAENTGELFF.

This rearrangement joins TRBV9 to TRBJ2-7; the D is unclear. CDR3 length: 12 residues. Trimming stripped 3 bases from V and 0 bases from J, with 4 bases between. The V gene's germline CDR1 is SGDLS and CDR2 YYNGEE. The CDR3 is CASSASSYEQYF. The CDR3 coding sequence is TGTGCCAGCAGCGCCTCCTCCTACGAGCAGTACTTC.

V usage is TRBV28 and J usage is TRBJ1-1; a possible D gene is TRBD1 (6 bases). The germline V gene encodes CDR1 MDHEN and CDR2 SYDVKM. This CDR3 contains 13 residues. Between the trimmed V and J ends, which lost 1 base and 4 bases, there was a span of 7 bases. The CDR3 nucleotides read TGTGCCAGCAGTTTATTAGGGGGCACTGAAGCTTTCTTT. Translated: CASSLLGGTEAFF.

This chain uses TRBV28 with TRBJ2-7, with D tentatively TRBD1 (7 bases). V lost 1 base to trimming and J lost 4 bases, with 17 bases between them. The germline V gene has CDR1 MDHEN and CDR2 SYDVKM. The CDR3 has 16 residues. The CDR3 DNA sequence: TGTGCCAGCAGTTTATTCGGAGGGGGCCCCCTATACGAGCAGTACTTC. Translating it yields CASSLFGGGPLYEQYF. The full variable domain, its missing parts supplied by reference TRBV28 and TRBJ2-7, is DVKVTQSSRYLVKRTGEKVFLECVQDMDHENMFWYRQDPGLGLRLIYFSYDVKMKEKGDIPEGYSVSREKKERFSLILESASTNQTSMYLCASSLFGGGPLYEQYFGPGTRLTVT.

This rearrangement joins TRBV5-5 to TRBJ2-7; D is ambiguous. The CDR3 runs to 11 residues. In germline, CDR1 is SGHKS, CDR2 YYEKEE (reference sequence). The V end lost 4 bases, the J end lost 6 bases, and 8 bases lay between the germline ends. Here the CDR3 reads CASSGLSEQYF. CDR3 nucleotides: TGTGCCAGCAGCGGCCTCTCCGAGCAGTACTTC. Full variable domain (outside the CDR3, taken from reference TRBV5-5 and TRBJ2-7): DAGVTQSPTHLIKTRGQQVTLRCSPISGHKSVSWYQQVLGQGPQFIFQYYEKEERGRGNFPDRFSARQFPNYSSELNVNALLLGDSALYLCASSGLSEQYFGPGTRLTVT.

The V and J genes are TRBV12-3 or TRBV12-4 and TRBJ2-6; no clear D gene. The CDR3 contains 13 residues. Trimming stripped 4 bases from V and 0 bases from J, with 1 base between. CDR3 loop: CASSYSGANVLTF. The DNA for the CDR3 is TGTGCCAGCAGTTACTCTGGGGCCAACGTCCTGACTTTC.

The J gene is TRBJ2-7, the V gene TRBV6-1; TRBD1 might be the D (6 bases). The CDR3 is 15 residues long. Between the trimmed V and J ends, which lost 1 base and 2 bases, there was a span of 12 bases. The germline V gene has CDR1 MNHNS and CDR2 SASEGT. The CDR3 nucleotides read TGTGCCAGCAGTGAAGTGGGGACACCACCCTACGAGCAGTACTTC. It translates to CASSEVGTPPYEQYF.

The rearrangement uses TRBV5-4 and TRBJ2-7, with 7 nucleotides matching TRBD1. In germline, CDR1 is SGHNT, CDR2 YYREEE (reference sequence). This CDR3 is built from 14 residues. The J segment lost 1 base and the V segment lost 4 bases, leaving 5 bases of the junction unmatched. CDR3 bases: TGTGCCAGCAGCGCCGGGACAGAATCCTACGAGCAGTACTTC. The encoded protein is CASSAGTESYEQYF. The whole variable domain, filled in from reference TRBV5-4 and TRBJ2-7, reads ETGVTQSPTHLIKTRGQQVTLRCSSQSGHNTVSWYQQALGQGPQFIFQYYREEENGRGNFPPRFSGLQFPNYSSELNVNALELDDSALYLCASSAGTESYEQYFGPGTRLTVT.

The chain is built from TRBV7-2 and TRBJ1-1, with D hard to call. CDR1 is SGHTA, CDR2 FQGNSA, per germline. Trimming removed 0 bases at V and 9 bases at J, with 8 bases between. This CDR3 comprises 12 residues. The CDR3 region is CASSLAPQKAFF. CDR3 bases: TGTGCCAGCAGCTTAGCCCCCCAAAAAGCTTTCTTT.

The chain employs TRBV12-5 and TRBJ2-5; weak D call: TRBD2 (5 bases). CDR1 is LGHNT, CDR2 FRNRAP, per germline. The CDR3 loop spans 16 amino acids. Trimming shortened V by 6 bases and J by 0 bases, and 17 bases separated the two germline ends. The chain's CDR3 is CASGLGEGPYQETQYF. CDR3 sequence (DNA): TGTGCTAGTGGCTTAGGAGAGGGCCCGTACCAAGAGACCCAGTACTTC.

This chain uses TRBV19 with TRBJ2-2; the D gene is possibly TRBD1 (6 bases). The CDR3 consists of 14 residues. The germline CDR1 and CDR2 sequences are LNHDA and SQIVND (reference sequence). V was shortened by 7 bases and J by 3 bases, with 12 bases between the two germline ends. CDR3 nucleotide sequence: TGTGCCAGTACCGGGGCAGGGGACACCGGGGAGCTGTTTTTT. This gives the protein CASTGAGDTGELFF. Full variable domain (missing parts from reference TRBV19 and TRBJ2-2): DGGITQSPKYLFRKEGQNVTLSCEQNLNHDAMYWYRQDPGQGLRLIYYSQIVNDFQKGDIAEGYSVSREKKESFPLTVTSAQKNPTAFYLCASTGAGDTGELFFGEGSRLTVL.

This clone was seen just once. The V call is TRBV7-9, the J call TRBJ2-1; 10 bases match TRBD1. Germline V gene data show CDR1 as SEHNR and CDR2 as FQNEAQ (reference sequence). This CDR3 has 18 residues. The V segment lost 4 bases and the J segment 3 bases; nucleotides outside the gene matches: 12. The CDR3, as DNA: TGTGCCAGCAGCTACCAGACAGGGGGCGCCCGGGACTACAATGAGCAGTTCTTC. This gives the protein CASSYQTGGARDYNEQFF.